Below, one TCR beta chain is given with its context. What it recognizes is unknown. The germline CDR1 and CDR2 sequences are SGHRS and YFSETQ. The CDR3 covers 16 residues. V lost 3 bases to trimming and J lost 5 bases; unmatched junction nucleotides: 13. The data stem from a study of T cell responses to AZD1222 COVID-19 vaccine. Study details: Researchers grouped second doses given at about 4 or about 12 weeks into one pool. Regarding the study as a whole: There were mostly white British donors and more females than males, and clonal diversity was possibly underestimated. Unmutated variant regions are reportedly targeted by nearly half of spike-specific TCRs.

TCRdb's copy holds only in-frame clones and misses some; the assay was immunoSEQ multiplex PCR. The profile shows roughly 78,000 clones, around four fifths of them singletons. The clonotype comes from an adult in good health. V is TRBV5-1 and J is TRBJ2-5; 7 bases align to TRBD1. Source: peripheral blood, taken on day 0 of AZD1222 vaccination. CDR3 sequence reads: CASSSQPTGLGETQYF. Here the CDR3 DNA reads TGCGCCAGCAGCTCCCAACCGACAGGGCTGGGGGAGACCCAGTACTTC. The full variable domain, with the rest looked up from reference TRBV5-1 and TRBJ2-5, is KAGVTQTPRYLIKTRGQQVTLSCSPISGHRSVSWYQQTPGQGLQFLFEYFSETQRNKGNFPGRFSGRQFSNSRSEMNVSTLELGDSALYLCASSSQPTGLGETQYFGPGTRLLVL.